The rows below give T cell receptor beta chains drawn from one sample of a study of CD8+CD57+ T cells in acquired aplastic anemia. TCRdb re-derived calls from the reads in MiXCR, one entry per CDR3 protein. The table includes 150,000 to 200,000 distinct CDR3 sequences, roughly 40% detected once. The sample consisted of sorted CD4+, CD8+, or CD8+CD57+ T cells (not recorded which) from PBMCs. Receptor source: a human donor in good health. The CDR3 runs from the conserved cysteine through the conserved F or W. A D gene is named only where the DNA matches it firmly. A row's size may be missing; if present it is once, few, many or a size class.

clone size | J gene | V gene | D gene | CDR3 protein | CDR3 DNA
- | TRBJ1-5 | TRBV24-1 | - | CATSVRGINQPQHF | TGTGCCACCAGTGTTAGGGGGATCAATCAGCCCCAGCATTTT
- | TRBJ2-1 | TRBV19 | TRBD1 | CASSIGQAHTDTQFF | TGTGCCAGTTCGATCGGACAGGCCCACACAGATACGCAGTTCTTC
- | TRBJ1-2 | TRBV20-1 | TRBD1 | CSAETGTGSGYTF | TGCAGTGCTGAGACTGGGACAGGGTCTGGCTACACCTTC
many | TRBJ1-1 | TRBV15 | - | CATSRGRERFGAFF | TGTGCCACCAGCAGAGGGAGGGAACGGTTCGGAGCTTTCTTT
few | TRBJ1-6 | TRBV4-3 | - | CASSQAGAGGSYNSPLHF | TGCGCCAGCAGCCAAGCCGGAGCCGGGGGCTCCTATAATTCACCCCTCCACTTT
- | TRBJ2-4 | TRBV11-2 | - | CASSLNREGNVQYF | TGTGCCAGCAGCTTAAACAGGGAGGGAAACGTTCAGTACTTC
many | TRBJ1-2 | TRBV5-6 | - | CASSFLPGGDGYTF | TGTGCCAGCAGCTTCCTCCCCGGAGGGGATGGCTACACCTTC
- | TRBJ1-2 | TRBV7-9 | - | CASNKPDSNYGYTF | TGTGCCAGCAACAAACCGGACAGTAACTATGGCTACACCTTC
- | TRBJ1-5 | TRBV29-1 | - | CSVTWEGGNQPQHF | TGCAGCGTTACATGGGAGGGTGGCAATCAGCCCCAGCATTTT
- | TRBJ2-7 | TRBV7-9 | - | CASTLQELTYEQCF | TGTGCCAGCACCCTACAGGAGTTAACCTACGAGCAGTGCTTC
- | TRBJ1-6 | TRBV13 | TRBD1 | CASSLAGQGYSPLHF | TGTGCCAGCAGCTTAGCTGGACAGGGGTATTCACCCCTCCACTTT
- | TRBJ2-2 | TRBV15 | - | CATSPDGLIGGELFF | TGTGCCACCAGCCCAGATGGGCTAATCGGCGGGGAGCTGTTTTTT
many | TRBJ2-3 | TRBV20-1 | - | CSAGQAASTDTQYF | TGCAGTGCTGGGCAAGCCGCTAGCACAGATACGCAGTATTTT
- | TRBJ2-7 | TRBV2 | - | CAGRTDHYEQYF | TGTGCCGGGCGGACAGACCACTACGAGCAGTACTTC
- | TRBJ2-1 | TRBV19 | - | CASSIRGSDEQFF | TGTGCCAGTAGTATTCGAGGTTCAGATGAGCAGTTCTTC
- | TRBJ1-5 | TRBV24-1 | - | CATSMPNQPQHF | TGTGCCACCAGTATGCCTAATCAGCCCCAGCATTTT
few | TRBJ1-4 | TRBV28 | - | CASLATATNEKLFF | TGTGCCAGCCTGGCAACTGCAACTAATGAAAAACTGTTTTTT
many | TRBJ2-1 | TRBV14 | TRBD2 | CASSQSRGLAVTEQFF | TGTGCCAGCAGCCAAAGTCGCGGGCTAGCGGTAACCGAGCAGTTCTTC
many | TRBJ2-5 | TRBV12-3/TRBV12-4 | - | CASSLAARGGETQYF | TGTGCCAGCAGTTTAGCAGCCAGGGGGGGAGAGACCCAGTACTTC
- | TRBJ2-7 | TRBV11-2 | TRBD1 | CASSFPGTGGLYEQYF | TGTGCCAGCAGCTTCCCCGGGACAGGGGGCTTGTACGAGCAGTACTTC
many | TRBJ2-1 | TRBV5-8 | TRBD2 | CATGLAGVQGEQFF | TGTGCCACAGGACTAGCGGGAGTGCAGGGTGAGCAGTTCTTC
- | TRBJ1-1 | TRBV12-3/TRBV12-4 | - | CASSFGVMNTEAFF | TGTGCCAGCAGTTTCGGAGTTATGAACACTGAAGCTTTCTTT